The clone carrying this T cell receptor beta chain was counted only a few times. In germline, CDR1 is SGHRS, CDR2 YFSETQ. V lost 0 bases, J lost 4 bases, and 10 bases lay in between. CDR3 length: 15 residues. MiXCR, applied by TCRdb to the 5' RACE reads, yields one record per CDR3 protein. In the table there are 48,000 or so distinct CDR3 sequences, about 6% of which are singletons. The record originates from a study of early T cells in non-severe SARS-CoV-2 infection. The receptor comes from an adult who was a healthcare worker with PCR-confirmed SARS-CoV-2 infection or an uninfected control (not recorded which). The chain joins TRBV5-1 to TRBJ2-2, with D possibly matching TRBD2 (6 bases). This specimen consisted of whole blood, obtained at baseline. CDR3 coding DNA: TGCGCCAGCAGCTTGGGCGGGGTAATCACCGGGGAGCTGTTTTTT. This codes for CASSLGGVITGELFF.